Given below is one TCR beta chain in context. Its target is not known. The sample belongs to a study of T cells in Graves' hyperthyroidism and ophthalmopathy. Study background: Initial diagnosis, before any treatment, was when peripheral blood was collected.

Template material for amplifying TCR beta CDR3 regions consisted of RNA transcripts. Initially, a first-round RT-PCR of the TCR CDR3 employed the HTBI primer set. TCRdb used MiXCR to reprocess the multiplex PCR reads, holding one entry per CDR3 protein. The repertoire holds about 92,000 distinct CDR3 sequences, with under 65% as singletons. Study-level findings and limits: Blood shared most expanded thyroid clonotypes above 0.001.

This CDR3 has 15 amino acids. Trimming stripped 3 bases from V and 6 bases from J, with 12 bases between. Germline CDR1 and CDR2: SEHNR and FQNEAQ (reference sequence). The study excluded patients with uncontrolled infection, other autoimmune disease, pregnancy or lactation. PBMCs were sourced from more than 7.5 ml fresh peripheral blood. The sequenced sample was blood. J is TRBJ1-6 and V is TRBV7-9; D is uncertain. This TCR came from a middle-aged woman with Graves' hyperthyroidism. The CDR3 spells CASSFSYGINSPLHF. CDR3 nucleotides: TGTGCCAGCAGCTTTTCATACGGGATTAATTCACCCCTCCACTTT.